This T cell receptor beta chain was identified during a study of graft-versus-host responses after intestinal transplantation. Trimming left V 4 bases short and J 2 bases short, with 6 bases between. Germline CDR1 is SGHRS and CDR2 is YFSETQ. The CDR3 consists of 12 residues. As regards this clone: Its target is unknown.

Measured with immunoSEQ multiplex PCR; TCRdb has only the in-frame clones, and not every one. The table lists 25,000 to 30,000 clones, about 81% of them singletons. Study outcomes and limitations: GvH clones were found in recipient marrow; some appeared first in ileum or blood.

The chain uses TRBV5-1 and TRBJ1-1; D is possibly TRBD1 (5 bases). The specimen was unstimulated CD4+ T cells sorted from spleen or lymph node cells, collected before intestinal transplant. The receptor was isolated from a human donor who received an intestinal transplant. The CDR3 loop reads CASSRDNTEAFF. The CDR3 DNA sequence: TGCGCCAGCAGCCGGGACAACACTGAAGCTTTCTTT.